This TCR beta chain appears in the sequencing data of a study of T cells in Graves' hyperthyroidism and ophthalmopathy (dated by TCRdb to between 2018 and 2021). In the study overall: Peripheral blood samples were taken at initial diagnosis, before any treatment was given. Following sampling, methimazole starting at 30 mg daily was given to hyperthyroidism patients, and high-dose intravenous methylprednisolone was given to ophthalmopathy patients. According to the paper, TCR Vbeta CDR3 sequencing was carried out on over 130 peripheral blood samples, which came from more than 40 ophthalmopathy, around 74 hyperthyroidism and some 17 progressor patients. In addition, the study compared T-cell repertoires in thyroid tissue and in blood from roughly six Graves' hyperthyroidism patients. Whether ophthalmopathy could be predicted prospectively was tested in an independent validation cohort made up of 18 to 20 hyperthyroidism patients plus 17 patients who later progressed to ophthalmopathy. For training and testing, the 95 to 100 patients in the discovery cohort were randomly divided in a 7:3 ratio. TCR V-J signatures able to tell the groups apart were searched for in a discovery cohort of 90 to 100 patients, of whom 43 had Graves' ophthalmopathy and about 55 had stable Graves' hyperthyroidism.

Broader findings and caveats from the paper: Most expanded thyroid clonotypes (frequency above 0.001) were also detected in blood, suggesting blood repertoires may reflect thyroid immune responses. In validation, progression to ophthalmopathy was predicted by the model with roughly 69% sensitivity and nearly 75% specificity, a median of about 6 months before onset. No statistical method was used to set the sample size in advance, and investigators knew the group allocation. Ophthalmopathy was separated from stable hyperthyroidism by a 13 V-J signature model, with about 86% sensitivity and approximately 81% specificity obtained in cross-validation and 80%/75% obtained in testing.

CDR1 and CDR2 were assigned from the germline V gene (reference sequence) as SGHAT and FQDESV. V and J are trimmed by 0 bases and 5 bases, and the gene matches miss 15 bases of the junction. Reading from cysteine to phenylalanine, the CDR3 counts 20 amino acids. CDR3 DNA is the only sequence kept; it has 60 bases, read in frame from the first base. About this clonotype itself: Its recognized antigen is unknown. Base quality data are lacking; no much larger clone is found one base away.

TCR beta CDR3 regions were amplified from RNA transcripts. For the first round of RT-PCR on the TCR CDR3, the HTBI primer set was used together with the Qiagen OneStep RT-PCR kit. A second multiplex PCR round built the libraries, followed by size selection and purification. Libraries were sequenced paired-end with 100 bp reads on an Illumina HiSeq2000. Per the authors' processing: SOAPnuke was used to process the raw data, throwing out any read that contained adapters or uncalled bases, had a mean Phred below 15, or lacked an exact constant-primer or identifier match. COPE v1.2.5 was used to merge the high-quality paired reads, and each unique nucleotide sequence was defined as a clonotype. MiTCR v1.1 was used to align the clonotypes against IMGT TRBV, TRBD and TRBJ reference segments. The analysis was restricted to V-J combinations with a frequency above 0.0001, which together covered approximately 99% of the repertoires. A TCS score was defined as the ratio between F50 (clonal expansion) and ExV (chaos), using BLOSUM62-based TCRdist between CDR3 peptides within each V-J. Welch's t-statistics and random forest reduced some 510 V-J features to 10 to 15, which were used in a naive Bayes classifier (R e1071). TCRdb trimmed public reads at Q25 via fastp, called clones via MiXCR and kept in-frame beta chains. Each CDR3 protein gets just one entry, which takes the most common genes and DNA from the rows behind it. Here the V and J calls rest on TCRdb's processing, not on the authors' analysis. The sample has about 400,000 distinct CDR3 sequences on record, more than 13% of them singletons. The ten largest make up approximately 32% of the sample.

Stable Graves' hyperthyroidism was defined as no progression to ophthalmopathy during 18 months of follow-up. The hyperthyroidism patients were between 18 and 65 years old and newly diagnosed, with a disease duration of less than 2 months. The study excluded patients with uncontrolled infections, other autoimmune diseases, pregnancy or lactation. Diagnoses were established on the basis of clinical symptoms, serum thyroxine and TRAb, thyroid ultrasound, and orbital computed tomography. PBMCs were separated from roughly 9.6 ml of fresh peripheral blood using Ficoll-Paque density gradient centrifugation. Total RNA was extracted using Trizol reagent, and RNA quality was assessed on an Agilent 2100 Bioanalyzer.

The clonotype originates from a woman in her twenties or thirties with Graves' hyperthyroidism. This chain joins TRBV11-1 to TRBJ2-5; the central 13 bases match TRBD2. Sequencing input: blood. This receptor has the CDR3 CASSLAPGLAGPGREETQYF. The nucleotides read TGTGCCAGCAGCTTAGCCCCGGGACTAGCGGGACCCGGTCGGGAGGAGACCCAGTACTTC.